Here is one T cell receptor beta chain with its context. There are 13 residues in the CDR3. Germline assignment: CDR1 MNHEY and CDR2 SMNVEV (reference sequence). The sample comes from a study of cytomegalovirus exposure and HLA in healthy donors. Assay used: immunoSEQ multiplex PCR; TCRdb lists only in-frame clones, some missing. This sample yields about 360,000 clones, of which about nine tenths are seen a single time; 0.83% belongs to the top ten. This chain connects TRBV27 to TRBJ2-5; TRBD1 matches at 7 bases. The assigned J gene may be wrong: the sequence end matches TRBJ2-7 better. This sequence originates from a woman under 30 in good health and CMV-seronegative. The sequenced sample consisted of PBMCs. CDR3 DNA sequence: TGTGCCAGCAGGGCAGGGGGCTCCTACGAGCAGTACTTC. Translating gives CASRAGGSYEQYF.